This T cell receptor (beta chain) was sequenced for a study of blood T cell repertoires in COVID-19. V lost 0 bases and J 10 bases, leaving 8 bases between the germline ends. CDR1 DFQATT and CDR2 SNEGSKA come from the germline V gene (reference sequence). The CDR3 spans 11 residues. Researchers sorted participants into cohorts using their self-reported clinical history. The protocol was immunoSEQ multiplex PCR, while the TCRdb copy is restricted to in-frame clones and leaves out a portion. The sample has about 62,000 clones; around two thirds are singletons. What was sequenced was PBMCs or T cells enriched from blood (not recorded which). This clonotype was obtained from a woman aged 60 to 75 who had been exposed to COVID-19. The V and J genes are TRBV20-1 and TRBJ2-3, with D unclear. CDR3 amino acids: CSARDYKAQYF. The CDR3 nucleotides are TGCAGTGCTAGAGATTACAAAGCGCAGTATTTT.